The 11 T cell receptor beta chains given below trace back to one sample, sequenced in a study of human T cells and chemical hapten exposure. TCRdb itself ran the RACE reads through MiXCR, one entry per CDR3 protein. The sample lists more than 80,000 distinct CDR3 sequences, around 7% occurring once. Sample time point: patch test 1, 2 weeks after DPC sensitization. Treatment in this sample: therapeutic diphenylcyclopropenone sensitization with weekly scalp DPC. The input for sequencing was whole blood, taken in connection with sensitization to the hapten diphenylcyclopropenone (DPC). The origin of the receptors is a woman aged 25 to 39 with alopecia areata. Some clones in this sample may be carry-over from other donors' samples.

There are many counts of this clonotype. V is TRBV10-2 and J is TRBJ2-1; D not resolved. CDR3 length: 13 residues. Germline CDR1 is WSHSY and CDR2 is SAAADI. Trimming stripped 3 bases from V and 6 bases from J, with 9 bases between. The chain's CDR3 is CASSETNPNEQFF. CDR3 sequence (DNA): TGCGCCAGCAGTGAAACCAATCCCAATGAGCAGTTCTTC.

The table lists this clonotype with many counts. This chain uses TRBV19 with TRBJ2-7, with D hard to call. The V gene lost 6 bases and the J gene lost 2 bases, with 11 bases spanning the gap. The CDR3 runs to 13 residues. Germline CDR1 is LNHDA and CDR2 is SQIVND (reference sequence). In nucleotides, the CDR3 is TGTGCCAGTAGGAGAACAGACACCTACGAGCAGTACTTC. Protein: CASRRTDTYEQYF.

This clonotype was recorded at least ten times. The chain is built from TRBV27 and TRBJ1-2, with D perhaps TRBD1 (5 bases). V lost 2 bases and J 4 bases, leaving 14 bases between the germline ends. The length of the CDR3 is 15 residues. Germline CDR1 is MNHEY and CDR2 is SMNVEV (reference sequence). The CDR3 DNA follows: TGTGCCAGCAGTTTAGCCCAGGGAGGCGTCTATGGCTACACCTTC. It specifies CASSLAQGGVYGYTF.

This clonotype has only a few counts. The chain couples TRBV5-5 to TRBJ2-2; D possibly corresponds to TRBD1 (6 bases). CDR1 and CDR2 from the germline V gene are SGHKS and YYEKEE (reference sequence). Between the trimmed V and J ends, which lost 2 bases and 6 bases, there was a span of 14 bases. The CDR3 has 15 amino acids. For the CDR3, the DNA is TGTGCCAGCAGCTTTCGGGCAGGGGCGGCCGGGGAGCTGTTTTTT. The encoded protein is CASSFRAGAAGELFF.

This clonotype was detected many times. The V and J genes are TRBV12-3 or TRBV12-4 and TRBJ2-7, with D perhaps matching TRBD1 or TRBD2 (5 bases each). The CDR3 is made up of 12 amino acids. Trimming stripped 5 bases from V and 12 bases from J, with 17 bases between. CDR3 DNA: TGTGCCAGCAGTCCACGGGACCGCGAACTGTACTTC. Translated: CASSPRDRELYF.

This clonotype was counted many times. The genes are TRBV18 and TRBJ2-1; 8 positions match TRBD1. The V segment lost 0 bases and the J segment 4 bases; nucleotides outside the gene matches: 2. The CDR3 loop spans 15 amino acids. Germline V CDR1 and CDR2: KGHSH, LQKENI. This chain's CDR3 is CASSPPTGVYNEQFF. CDR3 in DNA: TGTGCCAGCTCACCACCGACAGGGGTATACAATGAGCAGTTCTTC.

This clonotype was found many times. CDR3 residues: CASSLKDSPLHF. The CDR3 nucleotides are TGCGCCAGCAGCTTGAAGGATTCACCCCTCCACTTT. This chain connects TRBV5-1 to TRBJ1-6; D remains ambiguous. The CDR3 length is 12 residues. V shed 1 base and J shed 8 bases, with 4 bases lying between them. CDR1 is SGHRS and CDR2 is YFSETQ in the germline V gene.

This clonotype was seen more than once but under ten times. The chain combines TRBV2 with TRBJ2-2, with TRBD1 as a possible D gene (5 bases). The V gene's germline CDR1 is SNHLY and CDR2 FYNNEI. The V end lost 6 bases, the J end lost 0 bases, and 14 bases lay between the germline ends. This CDR3 region has 16 residues. The CDR3 region is CASRPPGKANTGELFF. CDR3 nucleotides: TGTGCCAGCAGGCCCCCAGGGAAAGCGAACACCGGGGAGCTGTTTTTT.

The chain recombines TRBV30 with TRBJ1-4; weak D call: TRBD1 (5 bases). CDR3 length: 12 amino acids. CDR1 GTSNPN and CDR2 SVGIG come from the germline V gene (reference sequence). V lost 8 bases and J lost 8, with 15 bases in between. The CDR3 DNA reads as TGTGCCGGATCAGGGCCCCGCGAAAAACTGTTTTTT. This sequence encodes CAGSGPREKLFF. Supplemented by reference TRBV30 and TRBJ1-4, the full variable domain reads SQTIHQWPATLVQPVGSPLSLECTVEGTSNPNLYWYRQAAGRGLQLLFYSVGIGQISSEVPQNLSASRPQDRQFILSSKKLLLSDSGFYLCAGSGPREKLFFGSGTQLSVL.

This clonotype appeared a few times. CDR3 sequence: CASSSRLAGGAGHTDTQYF. In nucleotides, the CDR3 is TGTGCCAGCAGCTCACGGCTAGCGGGGGGCGCCGGACACACAGATACGCAGTATTTT. The chain uses TRBV5-4 and TRBJ2-3, with 11 bases matching TRBD2. The CDR3 spans 19 residues. V was clipped by 3 bases and J by 2 bases; unmatched bases: 14. The germline gives CDR1 SGHNT, CDR2 YYREEE (reference sequence).

The sample holds many counts of this clonotype. The chain uses TRBV2 and TRBJ1-2; 9 bases map to TRBD1. This CDR3 is 13 amino acids long. The J segment lost 6 bases and the V segment lost 7 bases, leaving 6 bases of the junction unmatched. Germline lookup yields CDR1 SNHLY and CDR2 FYNNEI. This chain's CDR3 is CASTEDRGDGYTF. CDR3 sequence (DNA): TGTGCCAGCACTGAGGACAGGGGCGATGGCTACACCTTC.